The 9 T cell receptor beta chains in this list originate from one sample, sequenced in a study of blood T cell repertoires in COVID-19. Only in-frame clones appear in the TCRdb table, and some are missing; sequencing was by immunoSEQ multiplex PCR. This sample yields about 170,000 clones, of which around four fifths are seen a single time; around 8.4% belongs to the top ten. Sample: peripheral blood. These receptor sequences come from an elderly woman with COVID-19, enrolled during active disease.

This clone has only one observation. The rearrangement uses TRBV4-1 and TRBJ2-7, with D tentatively TRBD2 (5 bases). Germline V gene sequence: CDR1 MGHRA, CDR2 YSYEKL. The CDR3 contains 15 residues. Deletions cut 0 bases from V and 1 base from J, with 10 bases between. The CDR3 DNA reads as TGCGCCAGCAGCCAAGAGGGGAGAGAATCCTACGAGCAGTACTTC. Its protein is CASSQEGRESYEQYF.

The rearrangement uses TRBV7-9 and TRBJ2-5; a possible D gene is TRBD1 (6 bases). Trimming pared 5 bases from V and 3 bases from J, leaving 19 bases between. This CDR3 has 16 amino acids. Germline V lookup: CDR1 SEHNR, CDR2 FQNEAQ (reference sequence). The CDR3 here is CASSPTGIGGKETQYF. CDR3 bases: TGTGCCAGCAGCCCCACAGGGATAGGGGGAAAAGAGACCCAGTACTTC.

This chain joins TRBV6-1 and TRBJ1-1; TRBD1 might be the D (6 bases). CDR1 is MNHNS, CDR2 SASEGT, per germline. This CDR3 contains 14 residues. Between the trimmed V and J ends, which lost 2 bases and 3 bases, there was a span of 10 bases. The CDR3 spells CASSENRVYTEAFF. As DNA, the CDR3 is TGTGCCAGCAGTGAAAACAGGGTTTACACTGAAGCTTTCTTT.

This chain links TRBV27 with TRBJ2-5; weak D call: TRBD1 (5 bases). The V gene's germline CDR1 is MNHEY and CDR2 SMNVEV (reference sequence). The CDR3 length is 14 residues. The germline V and J ends were trimmed by 6 bases and 0 bases, with 11 bases remaining between them. The CDR3 region is CASRGPWYQETQYF. In DNA form, the CDR3 reads TGTGCCAGCAGGGGGCCCTGGTACCAAGAGACCCAGTACTTC.

The chain combines TRBV12-5 with TRBJ2-1, with a weak D call TRBD2 (5 bases). Trimming removed 2 bases from V and 5 bases from J, with 7 bases in between. The CDR3 is 13 residues long. Germline CDR1 reads LGHNT; CDR2 reads FRNRAP. CDR3 sequence: CASGLSADNEQFF. The CDR3 nucleotides are TGTGCTAGTGGTTTGTCAGCGGACAATGAGCAGTTCTTC.

The rearrangement joins TRBV29-1 to TRBJ2-3; 8 bases agree with TRBD1. Germline CDR1 reads SQVTM; CDR2 reads ANQGSEA. The CDR3 length is 14 residues. V dropped 5 bases and J dropped 5; count of bases not matched to a gene: 9. The CDR3 loop is CSVPDRARGDTQYF. The CDR3, as DNA: TGCAGCGTTCCGGACAGGGCCCGGGGAGATACGCAGTATTTT.

CDR3 protein: CASSSGTSGRHGSQFF. The CDR3 nucleotides read TGTGCCAGCTCATCCGGGACTAGCGGGAGACACGGGAGTCAGTTCTTC. The chain carries TRBV18 and TRBJ2-1, with 14 nucleotides matching TRBD2. V shed 5 bases and J 13 bases; nucleotides not matched to a gene: 13. The CDR3 contains 16 residues. Per the germline V gene, CDR1 is KGHSH and CDR2 is LQKENI.

The V call is TRBV21-1, the J call TRBJ1-1; the listed D gene, TRBD1, was not tested against the DNA. TRBV21-1 is an annotated pseudogene. The CDR3 contains 15 residues. CDR3 nucleotide sequence: TGTGCCAGCAGCCCGGCGGGACAGGAGAACACTGAAGCTTTCTTT. Translation gives CASSPAGQENTEAFF.

V usage is TRBV29-1 and J usage is TRBJ2-5; perhaps TRBD2 as D (5 bases). Germline V lookup: CDR1 SQVTM, CDR2 ANQGSEA. The CDR3 loop spans 13 amino acids. Deletions cut 1 base from V and 3 bases from J, with 9 bases between. The CDR3: CSVEVAGEETQYF. CDR3 in DNA: TGCAGCGTTGAAGTGGCGGGCGAAGAGACCCAGTACTTC.